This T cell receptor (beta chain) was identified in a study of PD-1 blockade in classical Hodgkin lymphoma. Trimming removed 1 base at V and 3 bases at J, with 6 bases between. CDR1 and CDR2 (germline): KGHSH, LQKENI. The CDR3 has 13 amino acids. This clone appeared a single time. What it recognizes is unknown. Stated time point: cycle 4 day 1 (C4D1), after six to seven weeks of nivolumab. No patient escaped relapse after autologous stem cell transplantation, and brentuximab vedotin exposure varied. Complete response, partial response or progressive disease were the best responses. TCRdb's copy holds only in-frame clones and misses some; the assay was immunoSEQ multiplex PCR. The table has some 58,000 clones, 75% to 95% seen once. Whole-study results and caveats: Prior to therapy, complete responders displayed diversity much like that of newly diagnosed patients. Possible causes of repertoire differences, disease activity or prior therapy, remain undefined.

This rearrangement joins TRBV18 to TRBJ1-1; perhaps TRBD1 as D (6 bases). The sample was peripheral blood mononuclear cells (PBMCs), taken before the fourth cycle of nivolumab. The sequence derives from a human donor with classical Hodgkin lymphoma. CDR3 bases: TGTGCCAGCTCACCACAGGGGGACACTGAAGCTTTCTTT. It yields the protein CASSPQGDTEAFF.